Listed here are 7 T cell receptor beta chains from one sample, sequenced in a study of T cells after yellow fever vaccination. TCRdb re-analysed the 5' RACE reads in MiXCR, keeping a single row per CDR3 protein. The data hold 280,000 or so distinct CDR3 sequences, with around 8.6% observed a single time. The sequencing here drew on CD4+ T cells sorted from PBMCs, taken 5 days after the yellow fever booster vaccination. Source of these receptors: a man aged 18 to 35 who received the YFV17D yellow fever vaccine.

This clonotype was found a few times. V usage is TRBV4-2 and J usage is TRBJ2-3, with D perhaps given as TRBD1 or TRBD2 (6 bases each). The CDR3 extends over 17 amino acids. Germline V gene lookup returns CDR1 LGHNA and CDR2 YNFKEQ. Trimming stripped 1 base from V and 2 bases from J, with 16 bases between. In DNA, the CDR3 is TGTGCCAGCAGCCAAGGTCGAAACGGGGGCCACACAGATACGCAGTATTTT. Amino acid sequence: CASSQGRNGGHTDTQYF.

This clonotype was seen only a few times. The rearrangement links TRBV4-1 to TRBJ2-3; unclear D gene. The germline V gene has CDR1 MGHRA and CDR2 YSYEKL. Trimming took 0 bases from V and 0 from J, leaving 7 bases between them. The CDR3 spans 15 residues. DNA of the CDR3: TGCGCCAGCAGCCAAGATTTCCCTAGCACAGATACGCAGTATTTT. This translates into CASSQDFPSTDTQYF.

Many counts were recorded for this clonotype. In nucleotides, the CDR3 is TGTGCCAGCAGCCAAGCCACAGGGGGCAATCAGCCCCAGCATTTT. Protein: CASSQATGGNQPQHF. The chain recombines TRBV4-2 with TRBJ1-5; 7 bases align to TRBD1. Germline values: CDR1 LGHNA, CDR2 YNFKEQ. V shed 1 base and J 2 bases; nucleotides not matched to a gene: 2. The CDR3 length is 15 residues.

This clonotype has a handful of counts. This chain connects TRBV5-1 to TRBJ1-1; unclear D gene. CDR1 and CDR2 (germline): SGHRS, YFSETQ. Trimming stripped 0 bases from V and 6 bases from J, with 9 bases between. There are 13 residues in the CDR3. CDR3 protein: CASSLGPGSEAFF. For the CDR3, the DNA is TGCGCCAGCAGCTTGGGGCCGGGCTCTGAAGCTTTCTTT. Using reference TRBV5-1 and TRBJ1-1 for the parts outside the CDR3, the full variable domain is KAGVTQTPRYLIKTRGQQVTLSCSPISGHRSVSWYQQTPGQGLQFLFEYFSETQRNKGNFPGRFSGRQFSNSRSEMNVSTLELGDSALYLCASSLGPGSEAFFGQGTRLTVV.

There are many counts of this clonotype. The chain carries TRBV18 and TRBJ2-2, with D unresolved. Looked up from germline, CDR1 is KGHSH and CDR2 is LQKENI. Trimming stripped 7 bases from V and 3 bases from J, with 6 bases between. The CDR3 is made up of 12 amino acids. DNA for the CDR3: TGTGCCAGCTTCACTTACACCGGGGAGCTGTTTTTT. It specifies CASFTYTGELFF.

This clonotype turned up a few times. The chain links TRBV11-2 to TRBJ2-6; 12 nucleotides match TRBD2. This CDR3 comprises 18 residues. Germline V gives CDR1 SGHAT, CDR2 FQNNGV. Trimming at V came to 6 bases and at J to 4 bases, leaving 10 bases not matched to a gene. CDR3 amino acids: CASRKLAGGSTGANVLTF. The CDR3 DNA is TGTGCCAGCAGAAAACTAGCGGGGGGTTCAACCGGGGCCAACGTCCTGACTTTC.

A few counts support this clonotype. V usage is TRBV6-5 and J usage is TRBJ2-7, with TRBD2 identical over 7 bases. From germline, CDR1 is MNHEY and CDR2 SVGAGI. Trimming took 7 bases from V and 0 from J; bases not matched to a gene: 15. This CDR3 contains 17 residues. The CDR3 protein is CASTPTGSGGFSYEQYF. CDR3 DNA sequence: TGTGCCAGCACCCCCACGGGCTCCGGGGGGTTCTCCTACGAGCAGTACTTC.